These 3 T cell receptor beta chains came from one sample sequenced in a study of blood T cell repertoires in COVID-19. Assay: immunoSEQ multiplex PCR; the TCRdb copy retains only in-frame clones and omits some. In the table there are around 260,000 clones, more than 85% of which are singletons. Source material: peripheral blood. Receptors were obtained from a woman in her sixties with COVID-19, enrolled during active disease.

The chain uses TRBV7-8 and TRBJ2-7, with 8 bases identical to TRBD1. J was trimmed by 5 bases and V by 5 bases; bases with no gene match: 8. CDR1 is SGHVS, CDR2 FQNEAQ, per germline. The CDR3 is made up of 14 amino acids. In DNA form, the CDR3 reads TGTGCCAGCAGCCGGACAGGGAAAAATGACGAGCAGTACTTC. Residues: CASSRTGKNDEQYF.

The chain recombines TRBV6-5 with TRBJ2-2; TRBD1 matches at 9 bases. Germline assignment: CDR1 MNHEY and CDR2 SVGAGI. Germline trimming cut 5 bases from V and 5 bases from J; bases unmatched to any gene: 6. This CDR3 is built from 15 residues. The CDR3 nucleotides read TGTGCCAGCAGTCCACGGACAGGGGTGACCGGGGAGCTGTTTTTT. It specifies CASSPRTGVTGELFF.

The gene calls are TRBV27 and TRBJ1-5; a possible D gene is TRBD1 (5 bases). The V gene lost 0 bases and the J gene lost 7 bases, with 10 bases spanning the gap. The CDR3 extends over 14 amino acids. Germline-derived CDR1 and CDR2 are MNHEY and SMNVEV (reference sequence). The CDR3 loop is CASSLSLGGQPQHF. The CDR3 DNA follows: TGTGCCAGCAGTTTATCGTTGGGGGGACAGCCCCAGCATTTT.